This T cell receptor beta chain emerged from a study of T cells in Graves' hyperthyroidism and ophthalmopathy. Study-level findings and limits: Ophthalmopathy was told apart from stable hyperthyroidism by a 13 V-J model. Expanded thyroid clonotypes (above 0.001) were mostly also found in blood.

Ophthalmopathy cases scored 3 or more on the Clinical Activity Score and 4 or more on NOSPECS grade, with duration below 3 months. Any patient presenting with uncontrolled infection, other autoimmune disease, pregnancy or lactation was left out. This clonotype has a handful of counts. Its target is not known. Amplified TCR beta CDR3 regions came from RNA transcripts. When the TCR CDR3 underwent first-round RT-PCR, the HTBI primer set was used. TCRdb re-called the multiplex PCR reads with MiXCR, one entry per CDR3 protein. Seen here are around 620,000 distinct CDR3 sequences, approximately 14% observed once, and the top ten hold more than 6%. This clonotype was obtained from a woman aged 18-29 years with Graves' ophthalmopathy. The sequenced material came from blood.

Written as DNA, the CDR3 is TGTGCCACGGCTACACCGGGACTAGCTGGCGAGCAGTACTTC. Amino acid sequence: CATATPGLAGEQYF. The rearrangement links TRBV10-3 to TRBJ2-7; 9 nucleotides align to TRBD2. The V gene's germline CDR1 is ENHRY and CDR2 SYGVKD. This CDR3 has 14 residues. Trimming cost V 10 bases and J 6 bases; bases outside gene matches: 13.